The clone carrying this T cell receptor beta chain was seen a handful of times. The antigen is unknown. Study-wide results and limits: In terms of TCR gene usage, tumor memory CD4+ T cells clustered together with blood and lymph node memory CD4+ cells, as well as with lymph node naive CD4+ cells. Tumor-infiltrating Treg TCR alpha and beta sequences overlapped most with tumor naive CD4+ T cells, then blood naive. Larger-cohort validation covered only one TCR beta V-J rearrangement.

CDR1 and CDR2 (germline): SGHRS, YFSETQ. V lost 3 bases and J lost 0; bases outside the gene matches: 5. This CDR3 is built from 16 residues. Semi-nested PCR with Nested Universal Primer A followed constant-region reverse priming of full-length variable regions. TCRdb re-analysed the 5' RACE reads in MiXCR, keeping a single row per CDR3 protein. The data contain about 57,000 distinct CDR3 sequences, roughly 25% of them singletons. The sorted Tregs were CD4+CD25+CD127-/low cells. This chain links TRBV5-1 with TRBJ2-1, with TRBD2 identical over 8 bases. Sequenced input: tumor-infiltrating Tregs sorted from the breast tumor. This receptor was taken from a female donor with breast cancer. The DNA of the CDR3 is TGCGCCAGCAGCTCTATGAGCGGGAGCTCCTACAATGAGCAGTTCTTC. This sequence encodes CASSSMSGSSYNEQFF.